Each of the 24 T cell receptor beta chains below was sequenced from the same sample in a study of shared clonotypes between healthy human individuals. CD45RO-negative cells were positively selected for CCR7, leaving out terminally differentiated effector memory CD45RA+ cells. The repertoire was sequenced with immunoSEQ multiplex PCR; TCRdb's copy has only in-frame clones and lacks some. The repertoire consists of about 2 million clones, with about 95% occurring once and the leading ten covering 0.9% to 1.3%. Input material: naive CD8+ T cells sorted from blood. Receptor source: a man between 18 and 29 years old in good health.

The chain carries TRBV2 and TRBJ1-1; TRBD1 is a possible D gene (5 bases). V shed 5 bases and J shed 5 bases, with 21 bases lying between them. CDR3 length: 16 residues. Germline-derived CDR1 and CDR2 are SNHLY and FYNNEI. In nucleotides, the CDR3 is TGTGCCAGCAGTCCTTCACCGGGACTGGGGTGGACTGAAGCTTTCTTT. It encodes CASSPSPGLGWTEAFF. The full variable domain, with the rest looked up from reference TRBV2 and TRBJ1-1, is EPEVTQTPSHQVTQMGQEVILRCVPISNHLYFYWYRQILGQKVEFLVSFYNNEISEKSEIFDDQFSVERPDGSNFTLKIRSTKLEDSAMYFCASSPSPGLGWTEAFFGQGTRLTVV.

The V call is TRBV5-1, the J call TRBJ1-1, with D possibly TRBD1 on 6 matching bases. The germline CDR1 and CDR2 sequences are SGHRS and YFSETQ. This CDR3 region has 13 residues. The V gene lost 1 base and the J gene lost 6 bases, with 10 bases spanning the gap. The CDR3 loop reads CASSLQGHPEAFF. CDR3 nucleotide sequence: TGCGCCAGCAGCTTGCAGGGACACCCTGAAGCTTTCTTT.

Comments on this clone: Its ends do not fully match the called genes, so a read error is possible. Other DNA sequences in the same sample also yield this CDR3. V gene TRBV20-1 combines with J gene TRBJ2-3; no reliable D call. Germline-derived CDR1 and CDR2 are DFQATT and SNEGSKA (reference sequence). The CDR3 covers 10 residues. The CDR3 loop is CSPLVDTQYF. The CDR3 DNA sequence: TGCAGCCCACTTGTTGATACGCAGTATTTC.

The V and J genes are TRBV11-2 and TRBJ2-3; D is undetermined. Germline values: CDR1 SGHAT, CDR2 FQNNGV. Between the trimmed V and J ends, which lost 2 bases and 4 bases, there was a span of 10 bases. This CDR3 is built from 14 residues. The CDR3 sequence is CASSLLQVSDTQYF. In DNA, the CDR3 is TGTGCCAGCAGCTTATTACAAGTTTCAGATACGCAGTATTTT. The whole variable domain, remainder taken from reference TRBV11-2 and TRBJ2-3, is EAGVAQSPRYKIIEKRQSVAFWCNPISGHATLYWYQQILGQGPKLLIQFQNNGVVDDSQLPKDRFSAERLKGVDSTLKIQPAKLEDSAVYLCASSLLQVSDTQYFGPGTRLTVL.

The genes are TRBV6-5 and TRBJ2-2, with TRBD2 matching 12 bases. CDR1 is MNHEY and CDR2 is SVGAGI in the germline V gene. The junction had 6 bases not matched to a gene; V was cut back by 4 bases and J by 6 bases. The CDR3 covers 16 residues. The CDR3 loop reads CASSFPGLAGAGELFF. CDR3 nucleotides: TGTGCCAGCAGTTTCCCGGGACTAGCGGGTGCCGGGGAGCTGTTTTTT.

The chain uses TRBV10-2 and TRBJ1-4, with TRBD1 identical over 10 bases. The germline CDR1 and CDR2 sequences are WSHSY and SAAADI. This CDR3 has 15 residues. V shed 2 bases, J shed 8 bases, and the junction held 5 bases outside the gene matches. Here the CDR3 reads CASSEGQGVEEKLFF. The CDR3 DNA reads as TGCGCCAGCAGTGAGGGACAGGGGGTTGAGGAAAAACTGTTTTTT.

CDR3 DNA sequence: TGTGCCAGTAGATCACGGGACACTGAAGCTTTCTTT. It encodes CASRSRDTEAFF. The chain links TRBV19 to TRBJ1-1; D not resolved. The V and J ends lost 6 bases and 3 bases respectively, with 8 bases between them. Germline loops: CDR1 LNHDA, CDR2 SQIVND (reference sequence). The CDR3 runs 12 residues.

This clone was detected only once. This chain uses TRBV2 with TRBJ1-4; no firm D call. Germline V gene data show CDR1 as SNHLY and CDR2 as FYNNEI. This CDR3 region has 15 residues. Trimming took off 5 bases at V and 5 bases at J, with 15 bases between the two ends. The CDR3, as DNA: TGTGCCAGCAGTCCAAGCGCAGGAGTCAATGAAAAACTGTTTTTT. Translation gives CASSPSAGVNEKLFF.

V is TRBV9 and J is TRBJ2-7, with a tentative D call TRBD2 (6 bases). The germline gives CDR1 SGDLS, CDR2 YYNGEE. Trimming left V 0 bases short and J 6 bases short, with 16 bases between. The CDR3 runs 15 residues. Written as DNA, the CDR3 is TGTGCCAGCAGCGTAGGGGGGAGCCGAGCGGGCGAGCAGTACTTC. Protein sequence: CASSVGGSRAGEQYF.

The gene calls are TRBV28 and TRBJ2-3; unclear D gene. Germline CDR1 is MDHEN and CDR2 is SYDVKM. The CDR3 loop spans 16 amino acids. V was trimmed by 6 bases and J by 3 bases, leaving 19 bases between them. In DNA form, the CDR3 reads TGTGCCAGCAGCCTCGGACGATCGTACGGGACAGATACGCAGTATTTT. Amino acid sequence: CASSLGRSYGTDTQYF. Full variable domain (remainder filled in from reference TRBV28 and TRBJ2-3): DVKVTQSSRYLVKRTGEKVFLECVQDMDHENMFWYRQDPGLGLRLIYFSYDVKMKEKGDIPEGYSVSREKKERFSLILESASTNQTSMYLCASSLGRSYGTDTQYFGPGTRLTVL.

V and J are TRBV4-1 and TRBJ1-2; 12 bases are shared with TRBD1. With V trimmed by 4 bases and J by 10 bases, 4 bases remained unmatched. CDR1 is MGHRA, CDR2 YSYEKL, per germline. The CDR3 runs 13 residues. The CDR3 sequence: CASSRGTGGDYTF. The CDR3 DNA follows: TGCGCCAGCAGCCGAGGGACAGGGGGCGACTACACCTTC.

The gene calls are TRBV5-6 and TRBJ1-2; the match to TRBD1 covers 9 bases. V trimming: 3 bases; J trimming: 4 bases; junction bases outside the gene matches: 4. Germline assignment: CDR1 SGHDT and CDR2 YYEEEE. The CDR3 is made up of 14 amino acids. The CDR3 sequence is CASSSTGGGYGYTF. CDR3 DNA sequence: TGTGCCAGCAGCTCGACAGGGGGTGGCTATGGCTACACCTTC. Full variable domain (rest looked up from reference TRBV5-6 and TRBJ1-2): DAGVTQSPTHLIKTRGQQVTLRCSPKSGHDTVSWYQQALGQGPQFIFQYYEEEERQRGNFPDRFSGHQFPNYSSELNVNALLLGDSALYLCASSSTGGGYGYTFGSGTRLTVV.

This clone was counted once. This chain joins TRBV27 and TRBJ2-7; 7 bases fit TRBD1. The CDR3 spans 15 residues. Trimming removed 0 bases from V and 3 bases from J; junction bases left unmatched: 5. The germline V gene encodes CDR1 MNHEY and CDR2 SMNVEV (reference sequence). The DNA for the CDR3 is TGTGCCAGCAGTTTATCGGCCCGACAGGGCTACGAGCAGTACTTC. As protein: CASSLSARQGYEQYF.

This chain links TRBV10-1 with TRBJ2-1, with 8 bases matching TRBD2. This CDR3 has 14 amino acids. Germline V gives CDR1 WNHNN, CDR2 SYGVQD (reference sequence). Germline trimming cut 3 bases from V and 7 bases from J; bases unmatched to any gene: 5. CDR3 loop: CASSESGSRNEQFF. The CDR3 DNA follows: TGCGCCAGCAGTGAAAGCGGGAGCAGAAATGAGCAGTTCTTC.

This chain connects TRBV7-2 to TRBJ2-2, with 9 nucleotides matching TRBD2. Germline V gene data show CDR1 as SGHTA and CDR2 as FQGNSA. The trim removed 1 base at V and 6 bases at J, leaving 15 bases unmatched. This CDR3 contains 19 residues. CDR3 region: CASSLDIAGVAPLSGELFF. The CDR3 nucleotides read TGTGCCAGCAGCTTAGATATAGCGGGAGTGGCTCCCTTGTCCGGGGAGCTGTTTTTT.

This clone was counted once. This rearrangement joins TRBV28 to TRBJ2-7; 7 bases match TRBD1. V was clipped by 6 bases and J by 4 bases; unmatched bases: 12. Germline CDR1 reads MDHEN; CDR2 reads SYDVKM. The CDR3 consists of 15 residues. The CDR3 sequence is CASRGDSRPFYEQYF. The CDR3 DNA follows: TGTGCCAGCAGGGGGGACAGCCGCCCGTTTTACGAGCAGTACTTC.

This rearrangement joins TRBV4-1 to TRBJ2-7; TRBD1 aligns across 7 bases. Trimming removed 4 bases from V and 1 base from J; junction bases left unmatched: 7. Germline V gene data show CDR1 as MGHRA and CDR2 as YSYEKL. The CDR3 contains 15 residues. CDR3 in DNA: TGCGCCAGCAGCCTCGAACAGGGGTTTTCCTACGAGCAGTACTTC. It yields the protein CASSLEQGFSYEQYF.

This rearrangement joins TRBV5-1 to TRBJ2-6; D not certain. The V end was cut by 7 bases, the J end by 1 base, with 12 bases between. This CDR3 has 15 amino acids. CDR1 SGHRS and CDR2 YFSETQ come from the germline V gene. CDR3 protein: CASLSPESGANVLTF. CDR3 in DNA: TGCGCCAGCCTGAGCCCGGAGTCTGGGGCCAACGTCCTGACTTTC.

The chain has TRBV2 and TRBJ2-7, with TRBD1 identical over 7 bases. CDR3 length: 13 residues. V lost 6 bases to trimming and J lost 5 bases; unmatched junction nucleotides: 7. The germline gives CDR1 SNHLY, CDR2 FYNNEI. DNA for the CDR3: TGTGCCAGCAGAAGGGACAGTACGGACGAGCAGTACTTC. Protein sequence: CASRRDSTDEQYF.

V and J are TRBV7-9 and TRBJ2-7; 7 nucleotides line up with TRBD1. The CDR3 covers 14 residues. The V segment lost 1 base and the J segment 3 bases; nucleotides outside the gene matches: 3. Germline-derived CDR1 and CDR2 are SEHNR and FQNEAQ (reference sequence). CDR3 sequence (DNA): TGTGCCAGCAGCTTAGAACAGGGGTACTACGAGCAGTACTTC. This gives the protein CASSLEQGYYEQYF. The full variable domain, completed using reference TRBV7-9 and TRBJ2-7, is DTGVSQNPRHKITKRGQNVTFRCDPISEHNRLYWYRQTLGQGPEFLTYFQNEAQLEKSRLLSDRFSAERPKGSFSTLEIQRTEQGDSAMYLCASSLEQGYYEQYFGPGTRLTVT.

As DNA, the CDR3 is TGTGCCAGCAGTTCCGACAGGGGGAACTATGGCTACACCTTC. This encodes CASSSDRGNYGYTF. The chain has TRBV28 and TRBJ1-2; 9 bases are shared with TRBD1. The V gene's germline CDR1 is MDHEN and CDR2 SYDVKM. The CDR3 loop spans 14 amino acids. The trim removed 4 bases at V and 2 bases at J, leaving 2 bases unmatched.

This clone was recorded once. CDR3 in DNA: TGCGCCAGCAGCTCCCGGGACAGTCTTGGCTACGAGCAGTACTTC. Amino acid sequence: CASSSRDSLGYEQYF. The chain links TRBV4-1 to TRBJ2-7, with 7 bases fitting TRBD1. This CDR3 comprises 15 residues. V dropped 5 bases and J dropped 3; count of bases not matched to a gene: 10. The V gene's germline CDR1 is MGHRA and CDR2 YSYEKL.

The chain links TRBV27 to TRBJ1-4, with 9 nucleotides matching TRBD1. Per the germline V gene, CDR1 is MNHEY and CDR2 is SMNVEV (reference sequence). The CDR3 contains 15 residues. The V and J ends lost 5 bases and 8 bases, in that order; junction bases with no gene match: 9. The CDR3 sequence: CASSPGTGYMEKLFF. The CDR3 DNA reads TGTGCCAGCAGTCCCGGGACAGGGTATATGGAAAAACTGTTTTTT.

The rearrangement joins TRBV5-1 to TRBJ2-7, with no clear D. Germline V gene lookup returns CDR1 SGHRS and CDR2 YFSETQ. The CDR3 extends over 13 amino acids. Trimming took off 1 base at V and 4 bases at J, with 9 bases between the two ends. The CDR3 nucleotides read TGCGCCAGCAGCTTGCGTACAGAGTACGAGCAGTACTTC. The encoded protein is CASSLRTEYEQYF.